Sequencing of this TCR beta chain was carried out in a study of CD8+ T cells in alopecia areata. As for the study in general: The drug, oral tofacitinib, was given to treated patients at 5 to 10 mg twice daily. Treated patients' severity was scored by percentage of affected scalp area.

Study-level findings and limits: In scalp, tofacitinib significantly decreased clonality and expanded CD8+ clones among the top 100.

The authors extracted RNA and reverse transcribed it into cDNA as the sequencing template. The table came from immunoSEQ multiplex PCR; TCRdb's copy has only in-frame clones and leaves some out. Found here are about 180,000 clones, approximately 50% of them singletons; the top ten hold over 9.5%. The germline V gene has CDR1 PRHDT and CDR2 FYEKMQ (reference sequence). V was shortened by 5 bases and J by 2 bases, with 15 bases between the two germline ends. This CDR3 region has 15 residues. Described treatment: oral pan-JAK inhibitor, 5-10 mg twice daily. Peripheral blood, together with lesional scalp punch biopsies, was collected from alopecia areata patients. Note on this clone: Its cognate antigen is unknown.

The rearrangement links TRBV13 to TRBJ2-5, with D possibly matching TRBD2 (6 bases). This sequence originates from a human donor with alopecia areata. The source material was CD8+ T cells sorted from blood, sampled at approximately week 52, from a patient treated with tofacitinib. CDR3 sequence: CASSPWGELQETQYF. CDR3 in DNA: TGTGCCAGCAGCCCGTGGGGGGAGTTGCAAGAGACCCAGTACTTC.